A single sample is the source of the 19 T cell receptor beta chains below, sequenced in a study of cytomegalovirus exposure and HLA in healthy donors. Primers included in the PCR were 60 Vbeta and 13 Jbeta primers. Profiled with immunoSEQ multiplex PCR; TCRdb holds only in-frame clones, not every one. The profile covers approximately 190,000 clones, with roughly 80% appearing a single time and approximately 3.9% taken by the ten largest. The material sequenced was PBMCs. These receptors originate from a man aged 45 to 65 in good health and CMV-seronegative.

The CDR3 DNA reads as TGTGCTAGTGGTTACCCAGGGACTGAAGCTTTCTTT. Protein product: CASGYPGTEAFF. V is TRBV12-5 and J is TRBJ1-1, with D possibly TRBD1 on 5 matching bases. The CDR3 consists of 12 residues. Trimming left V 4 bases short and J 5 bases short, with 8 bases between. CDR1 is LGHNT and CDR2 is FRNRAP in the germline V gene.

V is TRBV7-3 and J is TRBJ2-3; D remains ambiguous. V was trimmed by 1 base and J by 1 base, leaving 18 bases between them. Per the germline V gene, CDR1 is SGHTA and CDR2 is FQGTGA. The CDR3 contains 18 residues. The CDR3 bases are TGTGCCAGCAGCTTAATTGGGCTGTACGACGCCGGCACAGATACGCAGTATTTT. Protein: CASSLIGLYDAGTDTQYF. Drawing the rest from reference TRBV7-3 and TRBJ2-3, the complete variable domain is GAGVSQTPSNKVTEKGKYVELRCDPISGHTALYWYRQSLGQGPEFLIYFQGTGAADDSGLPNDRFFAVRPEGSVSTLKIQRTERGDSAVYLCASSLIGLYDAGTDTQYFGPGTRLTVL.

This sequence joins TRBV11-3 and TRBJ1-1; 11 bases line up with TRBD1. Germline CDR1 is SGHNT and CDR2 is YENEEA. Trimming took 4 bases from V and 4 from J; bases not matched to a gene: 5. The CDR3 consists of 15 residues. DNA of the CDR3: TGTGCCAGCAGCTCGGGACAGGGGGAGACCACTGAAGCTTTCTTT. Translating it yields CASSSGQGETTEAFF.

The chain combines TRBV15 with TRBJ2-2, with D possibly matching TRBD2 (6 bases). Trimming shortened V by 4 bases and J by 6 bases, and 18 bases separated the two germline ends. The CDR3 has 16 amino acids. CDR1 is LNHNV and CDR2 is YYDKDF in the germline V gene (reference sequence). DNA for the CDR3: TGTGCCACCAGCAAATGGGGACTCCTCAGGCCCGGGGAGCTGTTTTTT. This translates into CATSKWGLLRPGELFF.

The rearrangement links TRBV7-3 to TRBJ2-5, with 8 positions matching TRBD2. The J call is in doubt because the DNA end fits TRBJ2-7 better. The CDR3 is 14 amino acids. CDR1 SGHTA and CDR2 FQGTGA come from the germline V gene. CDR3 amino acids: CASSPSGGHYEQYF. The CDR3 bases are TGTGCCAGCAGTCCCAGCGGGGGCCATTACGAGCAGTACTTC.

This chain uses TRBV7-2 with TRBJ1-2; unclear D gene. Germline-derived CDR1 and CDR2 are SGHTA and FQGNSA. This CDR3 contains 14 residues. V was shortened by 1 base and J by 4 bases, with 10 bases between the two germline ends. In nucleotides, the CDR3 is TGTGCCAGCAGCTTAGTCGGGGAGGGCTATGGCTACACCTTC. Its protein product is CASSLVGEGYGYTF. The complete variable domain, with remaining parts taken from reference TRBV7-2 and TRBJ1-2, reads GAGVSQSPSNKVTEKGKDVELRCDPISGHTALYWYRQSLGQGLEFLIYFQGNSAPDKSGLPSDRFSAERTGGSVSTLTIQRTQQEDSAVYLCASSLVGEGYGYTFGSGTRLTVV.

The V and J genes are TRBV6-1 and TRBJ1-1, with D possibly matching TRBD1 (6 bases). This CDR3 has 13 amino acids. Germline-derived CDR1 and CDR2 are MNHNS and SASEGT. V lost 6 bases to trimming and J lost 10 bases, with 18 bases between them. CDR3 sequence reads: CASSLGGTKPAFF. The CDR3 DNA reads as TGTGCCAGCAGCCTAGGGGGTACTAAACCAGCTTTCTTT.

This clone occurred once. The chain uses TRBV18 and TRBJ1-4, with 9 bases fitting TRBD1. CDR3 length: 16 residues. V was pared by 8 bases and J by 6 bases, with 13 bases of the junction left unmatched. The germline V gene has CDR1 KGHSH and CDR2 LQKENI. CDR3 sequence: CASAGTGSRRDEKLFF. The CDR3 nucleotides read TGTGCCAGCGCAGGGACAGGGAGCAGACGCGATGAAAAACTGTTTTTT.

This chain joins TRBV10-3 and TRBJ1-2; 7 positions match TRBD1. Germline CDR1 ENHRY, CDR2 SYGVKD. The V gene end was trimmed by 0 bases and the J gene end by 6 bases; junction bases not matched to a gene: 1. CDR3 length: 13 residues. The CDR3 spells CAISESDRDGYTF. The CDR3, as DNA: TGTGCCATCAGTGAGTCTGACAGGGATGGCTACACCTTC.

The table lists this clone with a count of one. The gene calls are TRBV7-2 and TRBJ2-2; tentatively, D is TRBD2 (7 bases). The CDR3 spans 16 residues. V was shortened by 3 bases and J by 3 bases, with 14 bases between the two germline ends. Germline V CDR1 and CDR2: SGHTA, FQGNSA. The chain's CDR3 is CASSLGGGAYTGELFF. The CDR3 DNA is TGTGCCAGCAGCTTGGGAGGGGGTGCGTACACCGGGGAGCTGTTTTTT.

This sequence joins TRBV19 and TRBJ2-7; 9 nucleotides match TRBD1. The germline V gene has CDR1 LNHDA and CDR2 SQIVND (reference sequence). Trimming at V came to 1 base and at J to 5 bases, leaving 6 bases not matched to a gene. This CDR3 region has 15 residues. The CDR3 here is CASSIVTGGGHEQYF. CDR3 DNA: TGTGCCAGTAGTATAGTGACAGGGGGAGGGCACGAGCAGTACTTC.

The chain combines TRBV16 with TRBJ2-5; tentatively, D is TRBD1 (7 bases). There are 14 residues in the CDR3. CDR1 and CDR2 from the germline V gene are KGHSY and FQNENV. Trimming stripped 3 bases from V and 3 bases from J, with 11 bases between. CDR3: CASSQRDSEETQYF. The DNA of the CDR3 is TGTGCCAGCAGCCAGCGGGACAGTGAAGAGACCCAGTACTTC.

This clone was recorded a few times. The chain couples TRBV6-5 to TRBJ1-2, with 8 bases fitting TRBD1. Germline V lookup: CDR1 MNHEY, CDR2 SVGAGI. The CDR3 contains 13 residues. The trim removed 4 bases at V and 8 bases at J, leaving 6 bases unmatched. The CDR3 loop reads CASSSGTGLGYTF. The CDR3 nucleotides read TGTGCCAGCAGTTCCGGGACAGGCCTGGGCTACACCTTC.

The V call is TRBV2, the J call TRBJ1-6, with 8 bases aligning to TRBD1. The ends lost 6 bases at V and 8 bases at J; junction bases unmatched: 9. CDR3 length: 15 residues. Germline lookup yields CDR1 SNHLY and CDR2 FYNNEI. CDR3 region: CASRPQTGVYSPLHF. The CDR3, as DNA: TGTGCCAGCAGGCCCCAGACAGGGGTGTATTCACCCCTCCACTTT. Combining the CDR3 with reference TRBV2 and TRBJ1-6 gives the whole variable domain EPEVTQTPSHQVTQMGQEVILRCVPISNHLYFYWYRQILGQKVEFLVSFYNNEISEKSEIFDDQFSVERPDGSNFTLKIRSTKLEDSAMYFCASRPQTGVYSPLHFGNGTRLTVT.

V gene TRBV20-1 combines with J gene TRBJ1-2, with 7 nucleotides matching TRBD1. CDR1 and CDR2 (germline): DFQATT, SNEGSKA (reference sequence). Unmatched junction bases numbered 4, after V lost 4 bases and J lost 8 bases. The CDR3 length is 11 residues. The CDR3 DNA follows: TGCAGTGCTACTAGACAGGGAGGCTACACCTTC. Translated, it gives CSATRQGGYTF.

The V and J genes are TRBV7-9 and TRBJ1-4, with a tentative D call TRBD1 (6 bases). The CDR3 spans 14 residues. Deletions cut 2 bases from V and 8 bases from J, with 12 bases between. Germline CDR1 reads SEHNR; CDR2 reads FQNEAQ (reference sequence). DNA of the CDR3: TGTGCCAGCAGCTTATGGGGGCTAGGGGAAAAACTGTTTTTT. Translation: CASSLWGLGEKLFF.

The chain has TRBV6-1 and TRBJ2-2; D is ambiguous. Germline lookup yields CDR1 MNHNS and CDR2 SASEGT. There are 14 residues in the CDR3. Trimming stripped 2 bases from V and 7 bases from J, with 11 bases between. DNA for the CDR3: TGTGCCAGCAGTGAACTTACGGGTTACGGGGAGCTGTTTTTT. Amino acids: CASSELTGYGELFF.

The chain carries TRBV14 and TRBJ2-1; a possible D gene is TRBD1 (6 bases). V lost 4 bases and J 2 bases, leaving 12 bases between the germline ends. Per germline, CDR1 SGHDN and CDR2 FVKESK. The CDR3 sequence is 15 residues long. The CDR3 loop reads CASSRTGFTYNEQFF. CDR3 bases: TGTGCCAGCAGCCGAACAGGGTTTACCTACAATGAGCAGTTCTTC.

This sequence joins TRBV25-1 and TRBJ1-6, with D possibly matching TRBD1 (5 bases). Germline values: CDR1 MGHDK, CDR2 SYGVNS. The CDR3 extends over 15 amino acids. V gave up 6 bases and J gave up 7 bases, with 16 bases separating them. CDR3 amino acids: CASRRGTSWNSPLHF. The CDR3 nucleotides read TGTGCCAGCAGAAGGGGCACCAGTTGGAATTCACCCCTCCACTTT.